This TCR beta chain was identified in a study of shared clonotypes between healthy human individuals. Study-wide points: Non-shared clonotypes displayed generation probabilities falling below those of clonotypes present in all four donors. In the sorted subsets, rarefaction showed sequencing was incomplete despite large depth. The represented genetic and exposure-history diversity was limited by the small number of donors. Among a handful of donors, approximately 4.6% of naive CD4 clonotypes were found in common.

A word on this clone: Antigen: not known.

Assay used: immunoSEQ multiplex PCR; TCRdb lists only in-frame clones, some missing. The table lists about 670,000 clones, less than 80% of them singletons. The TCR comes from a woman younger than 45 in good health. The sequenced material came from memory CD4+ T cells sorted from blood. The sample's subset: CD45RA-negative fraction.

CDR3 residues: CATGRSTDTQYF. As DNA, the CDR3 is TGTGCCACCGGACGTTCTACAGATACGCAGTATTTT. This chain links TRBV5-4 with TRBJ2-3; D gene ambiguous. V was trimmed by 9 bases and J by 3 bases, leaving 11 bases between them. The CDR3 is 12 residues long. Germline-derived CDR1 and CDR2 are SGHNT and YYREEE (reference sequence).